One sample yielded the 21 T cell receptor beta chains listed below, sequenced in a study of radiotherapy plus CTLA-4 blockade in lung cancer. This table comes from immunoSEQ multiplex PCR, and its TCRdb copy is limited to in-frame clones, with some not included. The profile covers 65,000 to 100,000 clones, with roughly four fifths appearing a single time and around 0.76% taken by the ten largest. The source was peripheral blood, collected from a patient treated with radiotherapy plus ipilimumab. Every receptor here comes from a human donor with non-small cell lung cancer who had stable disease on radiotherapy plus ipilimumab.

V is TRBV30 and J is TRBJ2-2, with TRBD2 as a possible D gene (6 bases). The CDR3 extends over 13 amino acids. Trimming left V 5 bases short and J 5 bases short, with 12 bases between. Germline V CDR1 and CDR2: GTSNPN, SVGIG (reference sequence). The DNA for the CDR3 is TGTGCCTGGTCCGGGACTCGGACCGGGGAGCTGTTTTTT. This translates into CAWSGTRTGELFF.

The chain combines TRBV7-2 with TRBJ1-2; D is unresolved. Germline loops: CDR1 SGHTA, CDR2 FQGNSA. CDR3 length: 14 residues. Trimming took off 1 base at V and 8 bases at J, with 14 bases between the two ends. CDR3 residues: CASSLEGRVWGYTF. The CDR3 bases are TGTGCCAGCAGCTTAGAAGGGAGGGTGTGGGGCTACACCTTC.

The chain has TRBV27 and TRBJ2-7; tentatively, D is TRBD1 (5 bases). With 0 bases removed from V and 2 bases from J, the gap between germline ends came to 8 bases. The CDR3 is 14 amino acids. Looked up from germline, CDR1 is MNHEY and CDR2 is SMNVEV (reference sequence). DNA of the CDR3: TGTGCCAGCAGTTTATCTTCAGGGACCTACGAGCAGTACTTC. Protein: CASSLSSGTYEQYF.

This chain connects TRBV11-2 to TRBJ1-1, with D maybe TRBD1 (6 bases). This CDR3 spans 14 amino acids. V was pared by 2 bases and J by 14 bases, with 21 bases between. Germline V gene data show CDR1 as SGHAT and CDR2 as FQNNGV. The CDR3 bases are TGTGCCAGCAGCTTAAGGGGGGGCGCGGACCACGCATTCTTT. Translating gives CASSLRGGADHAFF.

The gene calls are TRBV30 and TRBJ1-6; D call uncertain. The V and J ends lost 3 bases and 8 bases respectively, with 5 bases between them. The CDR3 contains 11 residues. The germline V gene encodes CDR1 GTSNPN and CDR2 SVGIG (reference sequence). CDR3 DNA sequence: TGTGCCTGGAGATTAGATTCACCCCTCCACTTT. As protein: CAWRLDSPLHF.

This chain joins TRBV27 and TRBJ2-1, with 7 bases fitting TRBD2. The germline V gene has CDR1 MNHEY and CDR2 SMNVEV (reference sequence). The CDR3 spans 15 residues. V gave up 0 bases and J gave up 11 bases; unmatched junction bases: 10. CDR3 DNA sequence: TGTGCCAGCAGTTTATCTAGCGGGCCCTATCGGAAGCAGTTCTTC. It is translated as CASSLSSGPYRKQFF.

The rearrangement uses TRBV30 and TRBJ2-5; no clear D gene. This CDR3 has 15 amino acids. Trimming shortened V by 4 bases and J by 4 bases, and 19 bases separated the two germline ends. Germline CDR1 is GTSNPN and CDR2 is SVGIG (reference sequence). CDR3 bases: TGTGCCTGGAAGGCCCACAACCTCGCGAGAGAGACCCAGTACTTC. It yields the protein CAWKAHNLARETQYF. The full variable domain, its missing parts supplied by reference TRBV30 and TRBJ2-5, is SQTIHQWPATLVQPVGSPLSLECTVEGTSNPNLYWYRQAAGRGLQLLFYSVGIGQISSEVPQNLSASRPQDRQFILSSKKLLLSDSGFYLCAWKAHNLARETQYFGPGTRLLVL.

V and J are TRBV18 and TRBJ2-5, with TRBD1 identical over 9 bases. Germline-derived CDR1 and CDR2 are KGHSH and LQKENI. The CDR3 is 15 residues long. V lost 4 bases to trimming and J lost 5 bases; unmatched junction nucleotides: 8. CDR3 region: CASSLGQGFEETQYF. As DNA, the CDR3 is TGTGCCAGCTCACTTGGACAGGGGTTCGAGGAGACCCAGTACTTC.

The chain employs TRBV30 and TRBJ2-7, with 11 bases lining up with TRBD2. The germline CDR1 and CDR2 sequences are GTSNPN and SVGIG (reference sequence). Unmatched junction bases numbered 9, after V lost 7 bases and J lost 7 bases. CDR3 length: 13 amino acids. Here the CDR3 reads CASRLAGSREQYF. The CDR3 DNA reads TGTGCCTCGCGACTAGCGGGGTCTCGGGAGCAGTACTTC.

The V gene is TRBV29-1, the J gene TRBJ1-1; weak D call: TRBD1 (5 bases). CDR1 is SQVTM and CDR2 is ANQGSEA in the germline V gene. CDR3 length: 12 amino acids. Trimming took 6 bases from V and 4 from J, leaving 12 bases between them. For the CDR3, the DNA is TGCAGCGTCGCCGAAAGGGGCACTGAAGCTTTCTTT. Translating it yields CSVAERGTEAFF.

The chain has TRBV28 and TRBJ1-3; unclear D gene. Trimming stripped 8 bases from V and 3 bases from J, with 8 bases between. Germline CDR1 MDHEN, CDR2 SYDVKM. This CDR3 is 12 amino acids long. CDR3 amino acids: CASETGGNTIYF. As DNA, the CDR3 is TGTGCCAGCGAGACGGGTGGAAACACCATATATTTT.

CDR3 in amino acids: CASSPGQATNYGYTF. CDR3 in DNA: TGCGCCAGCAGCCCGGGACAGGCTACGAATTATGGCTACACCTTC. The chain couples TRBV5-1 to TRBJ1-2; 8 bases are a match to TRBD1. The J segment lost 5 bases and the V segment lost 4 bases, leaving 10 bases of the junction unmatched. The CDR3 extends over 15 amino acids. Germline V gene sequence: CDR1 SGHRS, CDR2 YFSETQ.

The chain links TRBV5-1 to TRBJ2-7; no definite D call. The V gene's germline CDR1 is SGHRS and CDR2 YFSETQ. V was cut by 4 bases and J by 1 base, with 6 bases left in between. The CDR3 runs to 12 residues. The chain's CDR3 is CASSPRSYEQYF. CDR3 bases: TGCGCCAGCAGCCCACGGTCCTACGAGCAGTACTTC.

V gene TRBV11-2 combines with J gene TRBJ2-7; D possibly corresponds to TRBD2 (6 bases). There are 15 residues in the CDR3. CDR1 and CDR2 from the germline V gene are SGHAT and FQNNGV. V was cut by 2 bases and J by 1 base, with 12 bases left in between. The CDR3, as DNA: TGTGCCAGCAGCTTACAGGGAGGTGGATCCTACGAGCAGTACTTC. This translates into CASSLQGGGSYEQYF.

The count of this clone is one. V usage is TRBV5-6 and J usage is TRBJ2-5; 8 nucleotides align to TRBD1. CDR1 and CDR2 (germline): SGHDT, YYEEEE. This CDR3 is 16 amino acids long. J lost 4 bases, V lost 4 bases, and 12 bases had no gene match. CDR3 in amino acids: CASSPGDRPGAETQYF. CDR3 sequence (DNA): TGTGCCAGCAGCCCGGGGGACAGGCCCGGGGCAGAGACCCAGTACTTC.

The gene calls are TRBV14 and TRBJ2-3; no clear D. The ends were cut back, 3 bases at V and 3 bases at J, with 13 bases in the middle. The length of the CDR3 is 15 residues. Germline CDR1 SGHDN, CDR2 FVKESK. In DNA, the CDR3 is TGTGCCAGCAGCCAGGGGATTGGGCCTACAGATACGCAGTATTTT. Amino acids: CASSQGIGPTDTQYF.

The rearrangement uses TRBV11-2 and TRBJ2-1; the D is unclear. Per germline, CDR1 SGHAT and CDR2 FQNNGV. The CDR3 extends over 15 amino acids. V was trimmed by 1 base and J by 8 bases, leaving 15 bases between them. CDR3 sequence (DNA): TGTGCCAGCAGCTTAGGGGTTGTAGATGGCCATGAGCAGTTCTTC. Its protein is CASSLGVVDGHEQFF.

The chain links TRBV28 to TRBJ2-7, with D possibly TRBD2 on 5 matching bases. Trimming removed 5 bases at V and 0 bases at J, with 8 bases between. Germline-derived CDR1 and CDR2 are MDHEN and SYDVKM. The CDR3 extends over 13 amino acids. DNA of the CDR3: TGTGCCAGCAGTCGACTATCCTCCTACGAGCAGTACTTC. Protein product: CASSRLSSYEQYF.

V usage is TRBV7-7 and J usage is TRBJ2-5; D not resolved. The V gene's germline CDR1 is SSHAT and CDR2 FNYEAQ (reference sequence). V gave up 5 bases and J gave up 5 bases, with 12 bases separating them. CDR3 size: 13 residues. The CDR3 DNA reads TGTGCCAGCAGCCTATTAGGGCCCGAGACCCAGTACTTC. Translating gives CASSLLGPETQYF. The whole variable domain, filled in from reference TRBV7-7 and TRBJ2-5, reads GAGVSQSPRYKVTKRGQDVTLRCDPISSHATLYWYQQALGQGPEFLTYFNYEAQPDKSGLPSDRFSAERPEGSISTLTIQRTEQRDSAMYRCASSLLGPETQYFGPGTRLLVL.

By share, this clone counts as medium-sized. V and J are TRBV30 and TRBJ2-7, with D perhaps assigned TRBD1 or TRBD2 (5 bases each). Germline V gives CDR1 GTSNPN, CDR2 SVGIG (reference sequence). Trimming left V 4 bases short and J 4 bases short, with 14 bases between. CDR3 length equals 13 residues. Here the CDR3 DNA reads TGTGCCTGGACACAAGGGACGGTTTACGAGCAGTACTTC. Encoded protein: CAWTQGTVYEQYF.

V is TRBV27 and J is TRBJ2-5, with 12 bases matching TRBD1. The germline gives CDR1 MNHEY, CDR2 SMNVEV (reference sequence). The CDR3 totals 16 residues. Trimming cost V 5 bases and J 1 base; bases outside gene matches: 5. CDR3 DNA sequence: TGTGCCAGCAGTCAGGGACAGGGGGCACCCCAAGAGACCCAGTACTTC. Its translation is CASSQGQGAPQETQYF.